The present T cell receptor (beta chain) was sequenced within a study of technical replicates of blood from several donors (dated by TCRdb to 2015 to 2018). As regards this clone: Its antigen target is currently unknown. Within one base of it there is no much larger clone, and no base qualities were kept.

Library creation used the immunoSEQ multiplex PCR assay. The table comes from immuneACCESS by way of TCRdb, which keeps in-frame sequences with V and J called. Part of the clones is missing from these tables; in studies checked, under half for an unresolved V gene and the rest for unknown reasons. In all, the sample holds 70,000 or so clones, and under 99% of those were seen once. The top ten clonotypes cover 0.22% of the sample. The CDR3 runs 10 residues from the cysteine to the phenylalanine. Left in the record is the CDR3 DNA by itself, 30 bases read in frame from the first base. Via the germline V gene, CDR1 is SGHTA and CDR2 FQGNSA. Trimming takes 10 bases from V and 11 bases from J, and the germline ends sit 9 bases apart.

The sequenced material came from T cells isolated from PBMCs. The chain links TRBV7-2 with TRBJ2-6, with TRBD2 as a weak D call on 6 bases. This clonotype was sampled from a human donor in good health. The encoded CDR3 is CAKEGYVLTF. The bases are TGTGCCAAGGAGGGGTACGTCCTGACTTTC.